These 23 T cell receptor beta chains were sequenced from one sample in a study of T cells in pancreatic ductal adenocarcinoma. Selected pancreatic ductal adenocarcinoma patients had undergone surgery without neoadjuvant therapy. Here immunoSEQ multiplex PCR was the method, and the copy in TCRdb shows in-frame clones only, minus some. Counted here are 85,000 to 120,000 clones, about 96% occurring once; the ten biggest clones make up about 3.4%. Sequencing was performed on PBMCs. Receptors originate from a human donor with pancreatic ductal adenocarcinoma.

Points on this clone: Within the sample, other DNA sequences also encode this same CDR3. This chain connects TRBV18 to TRBJ2-7; weak D call: TRBD1 (6 bases). This CDR3 region has 13 residues. V gave up 3 bases and J gave up 3 bases, with 9 bases separating them. Germline-derived CDR1 and CDR2 are KGHSH and LQKENI. CDR3 in amino acids: CASSPDRSYEQYF. As DNA, the CDR3 is TGTGCCAGCTCACCCGACAGGAGCTACGAGCAGTACTTC.

The rearrangement uses TRBV6-1 and TRBJ1-1; 8 bases fit TRBD1. The CDR3 is 14 residues long. V was clipped by 5 bases and J by 3 bases; unmatched bases: 5. CDR1 MNHNS and CDR2 SASEGT come from the germline V gene. The CDR3, as DNA: TGTGCCAGCAGTCCAGGGGGCCGGTACACTGAAGCTTTCTTT. Translation gives CASSPGGRYTEAFF.

The chain links TRBV10-3 to TRBJ2-2, with 7 bases identical to TRBD2. CDR3 length: 15 amino acids. Unmatched junction bases numbered 2, after V lost 0 bases and J lost 4 bases. Germline CDR1 ENHRY, CDR2 SYGVKD. CDR3 nucleotide sequence: TGTGCCATCAGTGAGTCAGGCGGGAGCACCGGGGAGCTGTTTTTT. It encodes CAISESGGSTGELFF.

V usage is TRBV18 and J usage is TRBJ2-7; tentatively, D is TRBD2 (6 bases). The CDR3 covers 15 residues. V was cut by 2 bases and J by 4 bases, with 15 bases left in between. Looked up from germline, CDR1 is KGHSH and CDR2 is LQKENI. The CDR3 DNA follows: TGTGCCAGCTCACCAGGAAGCGGAGGAGGGTACGAGCAGTACTTC. Its translation is CASSPGSGGGYEQYF.

The rearrangement joins TRBV14 to TRBJ2-7, with no clear D. CDR1 and CDR2 (germline): SGHDN, FVKESK. V was shortened by 4 bases and J by 0 bases, with 4 bases between the two germline ends. This CDR3 region has 12 residues. CDR3 in amino acids: CASSLSSYEQYF. For the CDR3, the DNA is TGTGCCAGCAGCCTCAGCTCCTACGAGCAGTACTTC.

The chain carries TRBV5-4 and TRBJ2-3, with D possibly being TRBD2 (6 bases). The CDR3 is made up of 14 amino acids. V was clipped by 4 bases and J by 8 bases, with 17 bases between them. Looked up from germline, CDR1 is SGHNT and CDR2 is YYREEE (reference sequence). Written as DNA, the CDR3 is TGTGCCAGCAGCCTCGGAGGGGTCCCGGGTACGCAGTATTTT. Amino acids: CASSLGGVPGTQYF.

To note about this clone: The junction and the germline gene differ at one end; a read error may be behind it. The chain employs TRBV11-2 and TRBJ2-7; 9 positions agree with TRBD2. There are 13 residues in the CDR3. CDR1 is SGHAT, CDR2 FQNNGV, per germline. CDR3 amino acids: CASSPTSGAEEYF. The CDR3 DNA sequence: TGTGCCAGCAGCCCGACTAGCGGAGCCGAGGAGTACTTC. The full variable domain, completed using reference TRBV11-2 and TRBJ2-7, is EAGVAQSPRYKIIEKRQSVAFWCNPISGHATLYWYQQILGQGPKLLIQFQNNGVVDDSQLPKDRFSAERLKGVDSTLKIQPAKLEDSAVYLCASSPTSGAEEYFGPGTRLTVT.

The J gene is TRBJ2-2, the V gene TRBV7-9, with 8 bases fitting TRBD2. J was trimmed by 0 bases and V by 5 bases; bases with no gene match: 5. The germline gives CDR1 SEHNR, CDR2 FQNEAQ (reference sequence). The CDR3 contains 16 residues. The CDR3 region has the DNA TGTGCCAGCAGCCCCGGGGGGGGGACGAACACCGGGGAGCTGTTTTTT. Residues: CASSPGGGTNTGELFF.

Only one count was recorded for this clone. The V and J genes are TRBV5-1 and TRBJ2-6; 8 nucleotides line up with TRBD1. The CDR3 consists of 19 residues. Germline assignment: CDR1 SGHRS and CDR2 YFSETQ. The V and J ends lost 6 bases and 6 bases, in that order; junction bases with no gene match: 20. The CDR3 spells CASNLLGTETGVEANVLTF. The CDR3 DNA is TGCGCCAGCAACTTATTAGGTACGGAGACAGGGGTCGAGGCCAACGTCCTGACTTTC.

The rearrangement links TRBV4-2 to TRBJ1-2; 9 bases fit TRBD1. The germline V gene has CDR1 LGHNA and CDR2 YNFKEQ. Germline trimming cut 4 bases from V and 4 bases from J; bases unmatched to any gene: 10. The CDR3 consists of 16 residues. The CDR3 DNA reads as TGTGCCAGCAGCCCGAGGACAGGGGACGATGGCTATGGCTACACCTTC. This codes for CASSPRTGDDGYGYTF.

V and J are TRBV7-2 and TRBJ1-5; D not certain. The CDR3 totals 15 residues. The V and J ends lost 5 bases and 4 bases respectively, with 15 bases between them. The V gene's germline CDR1 is SGHTA and CDR2 FQGNSA. CDR3 loop: CASSTAGGDNQPQHF. The CDR3 bases are TGTGCCAGCAGCACAGCGGGCGGGGATAATCAGCCCCAGCATTTT.

This clone is a singleton in its sample. V and J are TRBV7-2 and TRBJ1-5; D remains ambiguous. CDR1 and CDR2 (germline): SGHTA, FQGNSA. CDR3 length: 13 amino acids. The ends were cut back, 5 bases at V and 7 bases at J, with 12 bases in the middle. The CDR3: CASSRSRRQPQHF. The CDR3 nucleotides read TGTGCCAGCAGCCGTAGCAGACGGCAGCCCCAGCATTTT.

V and J are TRBV15 and TRBJ1-1; the D is unclear. The V and J ends lost 0 bases and 4 bases respectively, with 6 bases between them. The CDR3 loop spans 13 amino acids. CDR1 is LNHNV, CDR2 YYDKDF, per germline (reference sequence). CDR3 amino acids: CATSREVGTEAFF. As DNA, the CDR3 is TGTGCCACCAGCAGAGAAGTCGGCACTGAAGCTTTCTTT.

The gene calls are TRBV28 and TRBJ2-2; TRBD1 matches 8 bases. Looked up from germline, CDR1 is MDHEN and CDR2 is SYDVKM. V was clipped by 3 bases and J by 2 bases; unmatched bases: 8. This CDR3 comprises 17 residues. CDR3 amino acids: CASSFLSGQGNTGELFF. CDR3 nucleotide sequence: TGTGCCAGCAGTTTTCTATCCGGACAGGGCAACACCGGGGAGCTGTTTTTT.

The V gene is TRBV12-2, the J gene TRBJ2-3; the table's D call, TRBD2, has no DNA check behind it. TRBV12-2 has pseudogene status. The CDR3 length is 15 residues. The CDR3 coding sequence is TGTGCAAGTCGCTTCCGACTAGCCGGGATGGATACGCAGTATTTT. This codes for CASRFRLAGMDTQYF.

The V gene is TRBV19, the J gene TRBJ1-1; the match to TRBD1 covers 10 bases. From germline, CDR1 is LNHDA and CDR2 SQIVND (reference sequence). This CDR3 region has 16 residues. V gave up 5 bases and J gave up 5 bases; unmatched junction bases: 11. CDR3 DNA: TGTGCCAGTAGTCCACGACAGGGGGCGGTCGGTACTGAAGCTTTCTTT. Amino acid sequence: CASSPRQGAVGTEAFF. Filled out from reference TRBV19 and TRBJ1-1, the complete variable domain reads DGGITQSPKYLFRKEGQNVTLSCEQNLNHDAMYWYRQDPGQGLRLIYYSQIVNDFQKGDIAEGYSVSREKKESFPLTVTSAQKNPTAFYLCASSPRQGAVGTEAFFGQGTRLTVV.

In its sample, this clone was seen once. J is TRBJ2-3 and V is TRBV29-1; 8 bases are shared with TRBD2. With V trimmed by 3 bases and J by 2 bases, 4 bases remained unmatched. This CDR3 region has 14 residues. Germline-derived CDR1 and CDR2 are SQVTM and ANQGSEA. CDR3 nucleotides: TGCAGCGTTGAGACGGGAGGGCCCACAGATACGCAGTATTTT. Translation: CSVETGGPTDTQYF.

The chain links TRBV6-5 to TRBJ1-1, with 9 positions matching TRBD1. Per germline, CDR1 MNHEY and CDR2 SVGAGI. The V segment lost 0 bases and the J segment 2 bases; nucleotides outside the gene matches: 4. This CDR3 region has 16 residues. The DNA for the CDR3 is TGTGCCAGCAGTTACTCGGGACAGGGACCTAACACTGAAGCTTTCTTT. As protein: CASSYSGQGPNTEAFF.

V and J are TRBV7-2 and TRBJ2-3; tentative D call: TRBD1 (8 bases). Between the trimmed V and J ends, which lost 2 bases and 5 bases, there was a span of 14 bases. This CDR3 spans 15 amino acids. The germline V gene encodes CDR1 SGHTA and CDR2 FQGNSA. The CDR3: CASSLTGGDRDTQYF. CDR3 coding DNA: TGTGCCAGCAGCTTAACAGGGGGGGACCGAGATACGCAGTATTTT.

The genes are TRBV27 and TRBJ2-5; TRBD2 agrees at 9 bases. This CDR3 is built from 14 residues. Germline trimming cut 3 bases from V and 5 bases from J; bases unmatched to any gene: 4. From germline, CDR1 is MNHEY and CDR2 SMNVEV (reference sequence). The CDR3 DNA reads as TGTGCCAGCAGTTTGGGACTAGCAGGGGAGACCCAGTACTTC. This encodes CASSLGLAGETQYF.

The chain links TRBV10-3 to TRBJ1-1; TRBD1 aligns across 7 bases. Losses at the gene ends were 6 bases for V and 7 bases for J; bases not matched to a gene: 2. CDR3 length: 11 residues. The germline CDR1 and CDR2 sequences are ENHRY and SYGVKD. The CDR3 loop is CAIRQGSEAFF. CDR3 DNA: TGTGCCATCAGACAGGGGAGTGAAGCTTTCTTT.

V and J are TRBV19 and TRBJ1-4, with 7 nucleotides matching TRBD1. V lost 5 bases and J lost 5; bases outside the gene matches: 8. This CDR3 has 15 residues. Per germline, CDR1 LNHDA and CDR2 SQIVND (reference sequence). The CDR3 DNA sequence: TGTGCCAGTAGTGGGACACAGGGGAGGAATGAAAAACTGTTTTTT. It codes for CASSGTQGRNEKLFF. Using reference TRBV19 and TRBJ1-4 for the parts outside the CDR3, the full variable domain is DGGITQSPKYLFRKEGQNVTLSCEQNLNHDAMYWYRQDPGQGLRLIYYSQIVNDFQKGDIAEGYSVSREKKESFPLTVTSAQKNPTAFYLCASSGTQGRNEKLFFGSGTQLSVL.

The chain links TRBV10-3 to TRBJ2-1; weak D call: TRBD2 (5 bases). Trimming cost V 2 bases and J 1 base, with 12 bases left between them. Germline lookup yields CDR1 ENHRY and CDR2 SYGVKD. The CDR3 sequence is 16 residues long. The CDR3 sequence: CAISEGSPRSYNEQFF. Here the CDR3 DNA reads TGTGCCATCAGTGAGGGGAGCCCTCGTTCCTACAATGAGCAGTTCTTC.